This T cell receptor beta chain stems from a study of OX40 agonist ivuxolimab in advanced cancers. Turning to the study itself: Partial responses were recorded for three patients, including one with hepatocellular carcinoma and two with cutaneous melanoma.

Samples were taken at baseline and on day 1 of cycles 4 and 7. CDR3 length: 15 amino acids. The J segment lost 0 bases and the V segment lost 3 bases, leaving 2 bases of the junction unmatched. CDR1 WSHSY and CDR2 SAAADI come from the germline V gene. Generated by immunoSEQ multiplex PCR, the TCRdb table keeps only in-frame clones and is missing some. The table lists just over 80,000 clones, 70% to 90% of them singletons. This TCR was sampled from an adult with an advanced solid tumor such as melanoma, head and neck, liver or kidney cancer. The sequences come from CD4+ or CD8+ T cells sorted from blood, collected in a trial of the OX40 agonist ivuxolimab. This chain links TRBV10-2 with TRBJ2-1; 7 bases line up with TRBD2. The CDR3: CASSDPGGSYNEQFF. CDR3 bases: TGCGCCAGCAGTGACCCGGGGGGCTCCTACAATGAGCAGTTCTTC.